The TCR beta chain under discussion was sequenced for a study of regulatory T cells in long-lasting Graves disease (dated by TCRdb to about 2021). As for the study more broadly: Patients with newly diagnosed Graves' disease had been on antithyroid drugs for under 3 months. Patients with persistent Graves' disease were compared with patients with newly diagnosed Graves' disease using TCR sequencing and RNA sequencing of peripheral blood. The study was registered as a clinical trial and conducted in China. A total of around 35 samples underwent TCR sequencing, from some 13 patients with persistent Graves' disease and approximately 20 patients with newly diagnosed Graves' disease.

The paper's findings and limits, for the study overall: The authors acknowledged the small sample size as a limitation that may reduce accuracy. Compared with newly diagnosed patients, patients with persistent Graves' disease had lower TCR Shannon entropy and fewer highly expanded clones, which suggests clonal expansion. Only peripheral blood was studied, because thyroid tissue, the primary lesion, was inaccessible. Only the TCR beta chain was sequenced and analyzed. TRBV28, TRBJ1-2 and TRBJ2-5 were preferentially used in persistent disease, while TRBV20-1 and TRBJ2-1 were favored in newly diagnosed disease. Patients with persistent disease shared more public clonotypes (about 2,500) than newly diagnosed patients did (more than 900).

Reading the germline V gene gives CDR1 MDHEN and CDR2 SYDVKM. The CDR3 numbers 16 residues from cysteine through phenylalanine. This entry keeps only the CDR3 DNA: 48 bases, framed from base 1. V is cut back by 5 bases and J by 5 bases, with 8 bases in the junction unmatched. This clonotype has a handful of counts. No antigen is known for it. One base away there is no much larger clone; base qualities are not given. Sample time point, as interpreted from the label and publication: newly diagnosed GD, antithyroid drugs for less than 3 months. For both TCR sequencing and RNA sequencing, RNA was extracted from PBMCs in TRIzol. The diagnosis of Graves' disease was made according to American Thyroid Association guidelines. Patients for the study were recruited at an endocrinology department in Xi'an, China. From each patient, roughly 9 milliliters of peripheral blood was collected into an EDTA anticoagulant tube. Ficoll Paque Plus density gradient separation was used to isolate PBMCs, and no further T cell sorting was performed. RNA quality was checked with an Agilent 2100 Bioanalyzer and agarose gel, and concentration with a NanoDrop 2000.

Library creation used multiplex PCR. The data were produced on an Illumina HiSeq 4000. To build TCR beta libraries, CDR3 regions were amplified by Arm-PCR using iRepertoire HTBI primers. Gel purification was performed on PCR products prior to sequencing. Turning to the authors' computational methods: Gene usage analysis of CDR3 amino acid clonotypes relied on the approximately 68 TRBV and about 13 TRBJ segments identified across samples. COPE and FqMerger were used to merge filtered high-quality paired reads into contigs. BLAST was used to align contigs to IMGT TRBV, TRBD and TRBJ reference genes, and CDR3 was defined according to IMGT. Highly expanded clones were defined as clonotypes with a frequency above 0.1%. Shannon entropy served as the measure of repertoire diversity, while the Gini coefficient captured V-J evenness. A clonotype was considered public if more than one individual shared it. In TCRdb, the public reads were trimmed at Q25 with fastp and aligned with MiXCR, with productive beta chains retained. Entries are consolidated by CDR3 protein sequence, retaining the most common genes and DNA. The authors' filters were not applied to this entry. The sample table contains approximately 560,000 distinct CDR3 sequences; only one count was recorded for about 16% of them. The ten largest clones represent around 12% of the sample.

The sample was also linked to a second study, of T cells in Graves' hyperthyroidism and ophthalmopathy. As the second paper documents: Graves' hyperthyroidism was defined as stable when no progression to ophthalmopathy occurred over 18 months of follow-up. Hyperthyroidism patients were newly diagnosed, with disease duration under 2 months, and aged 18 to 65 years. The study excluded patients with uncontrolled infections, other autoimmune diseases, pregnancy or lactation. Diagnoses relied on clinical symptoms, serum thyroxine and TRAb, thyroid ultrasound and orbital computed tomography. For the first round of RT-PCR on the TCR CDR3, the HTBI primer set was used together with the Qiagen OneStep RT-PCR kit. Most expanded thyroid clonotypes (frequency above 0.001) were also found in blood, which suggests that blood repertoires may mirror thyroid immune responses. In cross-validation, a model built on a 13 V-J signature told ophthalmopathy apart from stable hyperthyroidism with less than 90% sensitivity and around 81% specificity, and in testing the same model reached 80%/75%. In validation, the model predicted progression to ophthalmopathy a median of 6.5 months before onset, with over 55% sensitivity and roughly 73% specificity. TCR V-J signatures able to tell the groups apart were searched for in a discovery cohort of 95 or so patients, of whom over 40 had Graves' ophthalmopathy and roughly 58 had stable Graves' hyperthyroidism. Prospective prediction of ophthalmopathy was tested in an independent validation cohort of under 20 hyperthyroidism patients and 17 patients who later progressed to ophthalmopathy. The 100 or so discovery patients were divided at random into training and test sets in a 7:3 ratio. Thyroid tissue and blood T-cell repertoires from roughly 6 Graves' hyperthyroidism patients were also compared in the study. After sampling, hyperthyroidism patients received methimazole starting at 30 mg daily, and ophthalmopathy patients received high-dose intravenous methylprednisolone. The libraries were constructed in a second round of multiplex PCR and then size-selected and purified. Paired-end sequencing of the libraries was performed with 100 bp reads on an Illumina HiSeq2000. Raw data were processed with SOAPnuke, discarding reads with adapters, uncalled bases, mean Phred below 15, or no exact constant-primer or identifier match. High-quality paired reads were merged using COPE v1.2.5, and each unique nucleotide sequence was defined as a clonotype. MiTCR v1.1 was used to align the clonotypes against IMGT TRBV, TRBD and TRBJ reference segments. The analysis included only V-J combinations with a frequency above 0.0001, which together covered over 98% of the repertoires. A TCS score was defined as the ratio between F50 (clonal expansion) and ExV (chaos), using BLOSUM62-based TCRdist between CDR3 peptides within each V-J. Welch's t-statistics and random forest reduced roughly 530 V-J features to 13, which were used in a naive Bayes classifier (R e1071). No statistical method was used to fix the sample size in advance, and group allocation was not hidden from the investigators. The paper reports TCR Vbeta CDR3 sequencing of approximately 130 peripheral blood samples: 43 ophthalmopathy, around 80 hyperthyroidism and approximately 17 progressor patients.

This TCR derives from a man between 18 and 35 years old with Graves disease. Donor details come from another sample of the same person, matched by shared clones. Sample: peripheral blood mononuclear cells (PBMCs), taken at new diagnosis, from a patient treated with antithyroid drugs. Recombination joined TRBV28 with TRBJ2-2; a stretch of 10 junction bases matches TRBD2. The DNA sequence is TGTGCCAGCAGTAAAAGCGGGAGGGTGCGGACCGGGGAGCTGTTTTTT. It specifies CASSKSGRVRTGELFF.